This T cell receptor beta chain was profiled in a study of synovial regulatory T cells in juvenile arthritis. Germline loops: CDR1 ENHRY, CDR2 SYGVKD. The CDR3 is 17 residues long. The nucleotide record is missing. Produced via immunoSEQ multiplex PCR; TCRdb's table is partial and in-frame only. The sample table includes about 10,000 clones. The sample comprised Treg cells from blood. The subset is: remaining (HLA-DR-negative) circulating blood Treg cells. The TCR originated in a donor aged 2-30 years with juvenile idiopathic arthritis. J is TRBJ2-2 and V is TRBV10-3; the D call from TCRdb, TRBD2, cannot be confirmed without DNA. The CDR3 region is CAINSVELAGGTGELFF.